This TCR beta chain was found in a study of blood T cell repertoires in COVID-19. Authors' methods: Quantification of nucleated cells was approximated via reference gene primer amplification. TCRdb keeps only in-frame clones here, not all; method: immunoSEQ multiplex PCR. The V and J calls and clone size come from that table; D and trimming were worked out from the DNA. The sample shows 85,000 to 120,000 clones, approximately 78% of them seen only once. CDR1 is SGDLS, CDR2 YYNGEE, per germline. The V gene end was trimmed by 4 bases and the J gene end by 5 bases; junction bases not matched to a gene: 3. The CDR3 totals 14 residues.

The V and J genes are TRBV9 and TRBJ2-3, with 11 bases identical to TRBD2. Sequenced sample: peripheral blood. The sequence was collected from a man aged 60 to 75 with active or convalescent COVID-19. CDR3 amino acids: CASSSSGRLDTQYF. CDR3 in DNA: TGTGCCAGCAGCTCTAGCGGGAGGTTAGATACGCAGTATTTT.